This entry is about one TCR beta chain. Its antigen is still unknown. This specimen comes from a study of blood T cells in healthy people across ages. Study-level points and caveats: Strong correlation linked observed beta diversity and percent naive T cells. Total diversity from one million sequenced T cells was likely underestimated. Fewer expanded clones and more diversity marked long-lived versus aged donors.

Then a second PCR, running roughly 7 to 11 cycles, was carried out with a sample-barcoded 5' primer and a J-beta primer mix. TCRdb redid the calling of the 5' RACE reads with MiXCR, one entry per CDR3 protein. The sample holds 600,000 to 850,000 distinct CDR3 sequences; roughly 45% are singletons and the top ten take roughly 19%. This CDR3 region has 14 residues. The germline V gene encodes CDR1 SGHRS and CDR2 YFSETQ. Trimming left V 3 bases short and J 0 bases short, with 7 bases between. The chain combines TRBV5-1 with TRBJ2-1, with D perhaps TRBD2 (6 bases). This sequence was found in a woman between 55 and 75 years old in good health. Source material: blood. Here the CDR3 DNA reads TGCGCCAGCAGCTGGCGGGACTCCTACAATGAGCAGTTCTTC. It yields the protein CASSWRDSYNEQFF.